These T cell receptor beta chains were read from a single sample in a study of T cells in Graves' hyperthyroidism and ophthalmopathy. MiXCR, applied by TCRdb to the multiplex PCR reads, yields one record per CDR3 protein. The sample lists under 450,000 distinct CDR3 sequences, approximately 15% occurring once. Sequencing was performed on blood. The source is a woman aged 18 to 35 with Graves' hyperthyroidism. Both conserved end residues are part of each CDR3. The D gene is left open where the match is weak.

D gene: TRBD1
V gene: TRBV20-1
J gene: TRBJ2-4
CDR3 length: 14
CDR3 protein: CSARTGDAKNIQYF

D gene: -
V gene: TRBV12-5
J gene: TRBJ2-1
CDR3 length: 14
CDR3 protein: CASGYDTVGREQFF

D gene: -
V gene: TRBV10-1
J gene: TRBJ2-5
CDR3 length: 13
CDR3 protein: CASSESTLGTRYF

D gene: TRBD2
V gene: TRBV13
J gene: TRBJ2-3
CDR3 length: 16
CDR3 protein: CASSLGLAGATDTQYF

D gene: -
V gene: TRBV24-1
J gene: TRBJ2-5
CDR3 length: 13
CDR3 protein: CATSVGDVKTQYF

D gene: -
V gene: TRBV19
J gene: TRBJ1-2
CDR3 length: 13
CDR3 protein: CASSIGSGDGYTF

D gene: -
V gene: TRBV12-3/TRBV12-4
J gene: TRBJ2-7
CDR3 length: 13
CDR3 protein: CASRGGRFYEQYF

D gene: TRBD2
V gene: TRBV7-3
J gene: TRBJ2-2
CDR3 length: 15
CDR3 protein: CASRTAGGVTGELFF

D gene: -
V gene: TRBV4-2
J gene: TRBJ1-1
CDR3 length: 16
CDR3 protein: CASSQGPGAMNTEAFF

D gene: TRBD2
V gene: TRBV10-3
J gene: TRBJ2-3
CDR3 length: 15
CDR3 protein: CAIGGLADSTDTQYF

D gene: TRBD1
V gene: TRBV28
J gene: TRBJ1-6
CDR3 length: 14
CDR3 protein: CASNWGRGASPLHF

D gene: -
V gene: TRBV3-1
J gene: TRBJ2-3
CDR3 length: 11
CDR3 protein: CASASMDTQYF

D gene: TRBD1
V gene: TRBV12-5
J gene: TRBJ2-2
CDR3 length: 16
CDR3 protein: CACDDRDRGYTGELFF

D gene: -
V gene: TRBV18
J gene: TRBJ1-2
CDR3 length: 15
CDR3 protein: CASSPRQGPNYGYTF

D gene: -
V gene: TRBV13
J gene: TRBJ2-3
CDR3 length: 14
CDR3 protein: CASNGEKRSFVQYF

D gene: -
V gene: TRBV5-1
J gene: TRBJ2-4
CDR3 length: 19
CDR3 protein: CASSLARLREGNAKNIQYF

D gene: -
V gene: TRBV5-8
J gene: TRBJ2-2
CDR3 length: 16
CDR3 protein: CASSAATGINTGELFF

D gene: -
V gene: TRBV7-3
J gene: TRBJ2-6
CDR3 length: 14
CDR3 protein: CASSLGFGANVLTF

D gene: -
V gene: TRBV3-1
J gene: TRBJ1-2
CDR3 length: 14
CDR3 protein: CASKGNGVNYGYTF

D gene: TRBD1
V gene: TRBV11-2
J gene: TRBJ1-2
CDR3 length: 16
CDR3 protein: CASSFGTAGTNYGYTF

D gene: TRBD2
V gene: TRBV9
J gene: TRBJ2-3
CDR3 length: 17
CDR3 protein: CASSFQGSGASLDTQYF

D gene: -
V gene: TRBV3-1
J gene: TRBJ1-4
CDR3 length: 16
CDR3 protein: CASSLGSLGTNEKLFF

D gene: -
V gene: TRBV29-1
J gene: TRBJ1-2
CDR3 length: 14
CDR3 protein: CSVDLAGEGYGYTF

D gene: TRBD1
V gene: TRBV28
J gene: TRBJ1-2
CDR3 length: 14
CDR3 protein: CASSSRDSIYGYTF

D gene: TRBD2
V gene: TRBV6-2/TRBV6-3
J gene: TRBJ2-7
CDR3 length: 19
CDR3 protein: CASSYNERVPREGHYEQYF

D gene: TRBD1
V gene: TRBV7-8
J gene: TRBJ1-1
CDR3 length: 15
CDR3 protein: CASSTPNRGRTEAFF

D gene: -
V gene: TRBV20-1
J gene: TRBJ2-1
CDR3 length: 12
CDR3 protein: CSASRQADEQFF

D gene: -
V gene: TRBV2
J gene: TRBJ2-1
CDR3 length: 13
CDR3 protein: CASSDGVYNEQFF

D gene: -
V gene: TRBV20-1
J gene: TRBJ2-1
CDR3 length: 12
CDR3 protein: CSASRGSGEQFF

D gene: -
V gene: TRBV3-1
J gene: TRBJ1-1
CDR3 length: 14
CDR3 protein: CASSPLPGNTEAFF

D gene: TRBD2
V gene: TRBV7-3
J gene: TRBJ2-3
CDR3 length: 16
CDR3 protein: CASSLRLAGAGDTQYF

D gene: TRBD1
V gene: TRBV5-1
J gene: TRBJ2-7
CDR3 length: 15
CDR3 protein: CASRVEDRSYYEQYF

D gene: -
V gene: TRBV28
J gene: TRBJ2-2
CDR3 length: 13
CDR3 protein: CASRPAGTGELFF

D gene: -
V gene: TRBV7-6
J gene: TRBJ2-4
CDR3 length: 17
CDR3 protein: CASSRAFSRLAKNIQYF

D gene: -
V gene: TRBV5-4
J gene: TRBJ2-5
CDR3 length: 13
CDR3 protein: CASSFWGRKTQYF

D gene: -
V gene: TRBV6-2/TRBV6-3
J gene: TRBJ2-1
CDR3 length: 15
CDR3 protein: CASRTLVSRDNEQFF

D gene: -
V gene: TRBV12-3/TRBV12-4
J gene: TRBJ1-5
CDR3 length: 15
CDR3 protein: CASSLKAESNQPQHF

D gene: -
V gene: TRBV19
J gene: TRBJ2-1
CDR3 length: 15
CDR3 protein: CASSMGVGSYNEQFF

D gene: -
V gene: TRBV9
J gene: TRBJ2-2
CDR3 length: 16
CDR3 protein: CASSGGRHMNTGELFF

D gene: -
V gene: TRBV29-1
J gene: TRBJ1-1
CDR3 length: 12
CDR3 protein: CSGRARYTEAFF

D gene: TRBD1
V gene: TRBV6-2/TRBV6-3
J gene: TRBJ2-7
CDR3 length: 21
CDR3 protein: CASSYSISSWEGTGSSYEQYF

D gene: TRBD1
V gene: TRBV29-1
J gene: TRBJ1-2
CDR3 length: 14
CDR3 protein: CSFSGTGASGGYTF

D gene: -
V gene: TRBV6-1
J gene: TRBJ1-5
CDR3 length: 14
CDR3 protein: CASRDGHSNQPQHF

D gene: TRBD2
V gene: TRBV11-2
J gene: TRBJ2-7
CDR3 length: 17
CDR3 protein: CASSLDPGLAGPYEQYF

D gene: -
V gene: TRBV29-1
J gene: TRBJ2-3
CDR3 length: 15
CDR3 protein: CSVGGGRGFTDTQYF